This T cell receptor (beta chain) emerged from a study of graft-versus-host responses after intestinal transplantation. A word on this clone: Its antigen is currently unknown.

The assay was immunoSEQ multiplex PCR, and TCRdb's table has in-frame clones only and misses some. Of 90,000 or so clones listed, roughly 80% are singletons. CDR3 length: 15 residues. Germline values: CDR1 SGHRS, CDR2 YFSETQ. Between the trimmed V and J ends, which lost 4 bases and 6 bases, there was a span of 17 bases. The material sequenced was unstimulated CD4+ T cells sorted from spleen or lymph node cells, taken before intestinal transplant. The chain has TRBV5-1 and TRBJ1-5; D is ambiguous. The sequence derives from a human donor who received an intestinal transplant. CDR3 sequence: CASSPAPGLSQPQHF. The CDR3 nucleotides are TGCGCCAGCAGCCCGGCGCCAGGTTTAAGTCAGCCCCAGCATTTT.